These T cell receptor beta chains were read from a single sample in a study of T cell responses to AZD1222 COVID-19 vaccine. Generated by immunoSEQ multiplex PCR, the TCRdb table keeps only in-frame clones and is missing some. The top ten clones hold 9.8% of a sample with tens of thousands of clones, 84% of them seen once. Sample: peripheral blood, taken on day 0 of AZD1222 vaccination. The source of these receptors is an adult in good health. Both conserved end residues are part of each CDR3. D genes are given only for firm matches. Rows may omit the clone size; those that give it use once, few, many or a size class.

TRBV6-5	once	NA	TRBJ1-5	TGTGCCAGCAGTTACTCGGGTCAGAGTAATCAGCCCCAGCATTTT	CASSYSGQSNQPQHF
TRBV11-2	NA	NA	TRBJ2-5	TGTGCCAGCAGCTTAGACGCGTTAGGGCAGCAACAAGAGACCCAGTACTTC	CASSLDALGQQQETQYF
TRBV6-5	NA	NA	TRBJ1-2	TGTGCCAGCAGTTACCTTGGGGGCGAAAGCGGCTACACCTTC	CASSYLGGESGYTF
TRBV4-3	once	TRBD2	TRBJ2-5	TGCGCCAGCAGCCAAGATGGTAGCGGGGGGGCAGAGACCCAGTACTTC	CASSQDGSGGAETQYF
TRBV3-1/TRBV3-2	NA	NA	TRBJ1-1	TGTGCCAGCAGCCTAGGGTTAAGAGACACTGAAGCTTTCTTT	CASSLGLRDTEAFF
TRBV15	NA	TRBD1	TRBJ2-4	TGTGCCACCAGCTCACGCAGGGGGAACATTCAGTACTTC	CATSSRRGNIQYF
TRBV11-2	once	NA	TRBJ1-2	TGTGCCAGCAGCCACCTGGGTCAGAGATCTTATGGCTACACCTTC	CASSHLGQRSYGYTF
TRBV12-3/TRBV12-4	NA	NA	TRBJ1-1	TGTGCCAGCAGTTTAGGTATGGCTGAAGCTTTCTTT	CASSLGMAEAFF
TRBV7-9	NA	NA	TRBJ2-7	TGTGCCAGCAGCTTAGGGAGGGGGCCCTCCTACGAGCAGTACTTC	CASSLGRGPSYEQYF
TRBV9	NA	NA	TRBJ2-2	TGTGCCAGCAGCGCACAAGGGGAGCTGTTTTTT	CASSAQGELFF
TRBV5-4	NA	TRBD1	TRBJ1-4	TGTGCCAGCAGCTCCGGACAGGGGCCAACCAGGGATGAAAAACTGTTTTTT	CASSSGQGPTRDEKLFF
TRBV6-5	NA	NA	TRBJ2-7	TGTGCCAGCAGGCCTTCAGGGGTCTACGAGCAGTACTTC	CASRPSGVYEQYF
TRBV7-9	NA	TRBD1	TRBJ2-7	TGTGCCAGCAGCAAAATGGGCGACAGGGCCTACGAGCAGTACTTC	CASSKMGDRAYEQYF
TRBV30	NA	NA	TRBJ1-3	TGTGCCTGGTCATCGTTATCTGGAAACACCATATATTTT	CAWSSLSGNTIYF
TRBV15	NA	NA	TRBJ2-7	TGTGCCACCAGCAGAGATCAAGGGGCCACTTCAGAGCAGTACTTC	CATSRDQGATSEQYF
TRBV4-2	NA	NA	TRBJ2-5	TGTGCCAGCAGCCAAGGTGGCACCGGAGAGACCCAGTACTTC	CASSQGGTGETQYF
TRBV19	NA	NA	TRBJ1-1	TGTGCCAGTGGTCATGACAAGGCAGCTGAAGCTTTCTTT	CASGHDKAAEAFF
TRBV19	NA	NA	TRBJ1-1	TGTGCCAGTATGCGACAGACGAACACTGAAGCTTTCTTT	CASMRQTNTEAFF
TRBV5-3	few	TRBD1	TRBJ2-1	TGTGCCAGAAGCCCCGGACAGGGGGAAGAGGATGAGCAGTTCTTC	CARSPGQGEEDEQFF
TRBV19	NA	NA	TRBJ2-3	TGTGCCAGTAGCCCACAGAGTACAGATACGCAGTATTTT	CASSPQSTDTQYF
TRBV6-5	NA	NA	TRBJ2-3	TGTGCCAGCAGTTACCCTACAGGGTCAGATACGCAGTATTTT	CASSYPTGSDTQYF
TRBV19	NA	NA	TRBJ1-2	TGTGCCAGTAGTATTGCCCTTCAGGGCCCATACAACTATGGCTACACCTTC	CASSIALQGPYNYGYTF
TRBV29-1	few	NA	TRBJ2-1	TGCAGCGTTGAACCGCAGGTGCGAGATGAGCAGTTCTTC	CSVEPQVRDEQFF
TRBV7-2	NA	NA	TRBJ1-1	TGTGCCAGCAGCTTAGAGAGTTCGGGCACTGAAGCTTTCTTT	CASSLESSGTEAFF
TRBV3-1/TRBV3-2	NA	TRBD1	TRBJ2-7	TGTGCCAGCAGCCAACGACAGGGACAATCCTACGAGCAGTACTTC	CASSQRQGQSYEQYF
TRBV5-1	NA	NA	TRBJ2-5	TGCGCCAGCAGCTTGGAGGGACGACAGACCCAGTACTTC	CASSLEGRQTQYF
TRBV11-2	NA	NA	TRBJ2-2	TGTGCCAGCAGCTTAATGGGGGTAGCGAGCGGGGAGCTGTTTTTT	CASSLMGVASGELFF
TRBV19	NA	NA	TRBJ1-2	TGTGCCAGTAGTATAGATGGGCAGGGATATTATGGCTACACCTTC	CASSIDGQGYYGYTF
TRBV3-1/TRBV3-2	once	NA	TRBJ1-3	TGTGCCAGCAGCCAAGACCGAGGGACTGGAAACACCATATATTTT	CASSQDRGTGNTIYF
TRBV5-1	NA	TRBD2	TRBJ2-7	TGCGCCAGCAGCACGGAAGCGGGGACCACCTACGAGCAGTACTTC	CASSTEAGTTYEQYF